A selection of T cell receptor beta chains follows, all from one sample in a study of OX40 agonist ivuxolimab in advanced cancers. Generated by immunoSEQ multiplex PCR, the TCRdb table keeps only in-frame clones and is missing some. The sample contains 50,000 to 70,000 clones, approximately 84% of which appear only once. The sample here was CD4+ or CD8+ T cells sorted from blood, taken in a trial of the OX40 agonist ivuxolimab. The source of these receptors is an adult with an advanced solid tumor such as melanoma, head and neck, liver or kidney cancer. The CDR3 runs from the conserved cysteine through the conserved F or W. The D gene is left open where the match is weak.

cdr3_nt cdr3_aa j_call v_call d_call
TGCGCCAGCAGCCAAGGGAGCATTAGCTCCTATAATTCACCCCTCCACTTT CASSQGSISSYNSPLHF TRBJ1-6 TRBV4-1 .
TGTGCCAGCAGCTTAACTGGGGACCCTAACGGCGGGGAGCTGTTTTTT CASSLTGDPNGGELFF TRBJ2-2 TRBV7-3 .
TGTGCCAGTAGTAGTTCCAAGCTTACATACAATGAGCAGTTCTTC CASSSSKLTYNEQFF TRBJ2-1 TRBV19 .
TGTGCCAGCAGTTCCCAACCTCCAGGGAACACTGAAGCTTTCTTT CASSSQPPGNTEAFF TRBJ1-1 TRBV28 .
TGCGCCAGCACGACAGACATGAACACTGAAGCTTTCTTT CASTTDMNTEAFF TRBJ1-1 TRBV5-1 .
TGTGCCAGCAGCTTAGATCCGGGGGAGGCGGCTTTCTTT CASSLDPGEAAFF TRBJ1-1 TRBV11-2 .
TGTGCCAGCAGTGGGCTGTGGCACACCGGGGAGCTGTTTTTT CASSGLWHTGELFF TRBJ2-2 TRBV27 .
TGTGCCAGCAGTCAACTACAGGGTGAAGCTTTCTTT CASSQLQGEAFF TRBJ1-1 TRBV28 .
TGTGCCAGCAGCTGGGACAGGGGGCCGGTCTACGAGCAGTACTTC CASSWDRGPVYEQYF TRBJ2-7 TRBV5-6 TRBD1
TGTGCCAGCAGCCTCTATCGGGGGAGGGGGCGCCTAGATACGCAGTATTTT CASSLYRGRGRLDTQYF TRBJ2-3 TRBV7-2 .
TGCGCCAGCAAACCGAGCGGGACGGCAACCTCCTACGAGCAGTACTTC CASKPSGTATSYEQYF TRBJ2-7 TRBV5-1 TRBD2
TGTGCCAGCAGCTCGGGCCGGGACAGGGTATACAATGAGCAGTTCTTC CASSSGRDRVYNEQFF TRBJ2-1 TRBV7-9 TRBD1